The 25 T cell receptor beta chains listed next were all sequenced from one sample in a study of cytomegalovirus exposure and HLA in healthy donors. 13 Jbeta primers and 60 Vbeta primers were used for the PCR. Sequencing used immunoSEQ multiplex PCR; TCRdb keeps in-frame clones, though not all of them. This table has roughly 230,000 clones, approximately 91% appearing once. The sample consisted of PBMCs. The receptors here all came from a girl aged 2 to 10 in good health and CMV-seronegative.

This chain links TRBV28 with TRBJ2-1, with TRBD2 as a possible D gene (6 bases). With 8 bases removed from V and 0 bases from J, the gap between germline ends came to 8 bases. CDR3 length equals 13 residues. Germline-derived CDR1 and CDR2 are MDHEN and SYDVKM. In nucleotides, the CDR3 is TGTGCCAGCCGGCGGGGCTCCTACAATGAGCAGTTCTTC. Encoded protein: CASRRGSYNEQFF.

The chain employs TRBV28 and TRBJ2-1; 10 nucleotides line up with TRBD2. Germline V gives CDR1 MDHEN, CDR2 SYDVKM. Trimming cost V 2 bases and J 1 base; bases outside gene matches: 5. The CDR3 is 17 amino acids. As DNA, the CDR3 is TGTGCCAGCAGTTTAATTCCTAGCGGGGGTTCCTACAATGAGCAGTTCTTC. Protein sequence: CASSLIPSGGSYNEQFF.

CDR3: CASSVTGDGEKLFF. DNA for the CDR3: TGTGCCAGCAGCGTGACAGGGGATGGCGAAAAACTGTTTTTT. The V gene is TRBV5-6, the J gene TRBJ1-4; TRBD1 aligns across 8 bases. Per germline, CDR1 SGHDT and CDR2 YYEEEE. With 4 bases clipped from V and 8 bases from J, the junction kept 7 bases outside the gene matches. The CDR3 totals 14 residues.

The rearrangement joins TRBV18 to TRBJ2-7, with 11 bases that match TRBD2. After removal of 3 bases from V and 7 bases from J, the junction contained 17 bases not matched to a gene. The CDR3 runs 18 residues. Germline V gives CDR1 KGHSH, CDR2 LQKENI. The CDR3 nucleotides read TGTGCCAGCTCACCGGAGACTAGCGGGATAACAAGCCTACCTGAGCAGTACTTC. It encodes CASSPETSGITSLPEQYF.

V gene TRBV10-2 combines with J gene TRBJ1-5; perhaps TRBD1 as D (5 bases). Between the trimmed V and J ends, which lost 4 bases and 12 bases, there was a span of 19 bases. Germline CDR1 reads WSHSY; CDR2 reads SAAADI. The CDR3 length is 14 residues. The CDR3 DNA reads TGCGCCAGCAGTGTAGGCAGGGTGAATCGTGTCCAGCATTTT. It specifies CASSVGRVNRVQHF.

This chain connects TRBV5-4 to TRBJ1-1; 7 nucleotides match TRBD1. In germline, CDR1 is SGHNT, CDR2 YYREEE (reference sequence). The ends lost 0 bases at V and 0 bases at J; junction bases unmatched: 2. This CDR3 spans 15 amino acids. In nucleotides, the CDR3 is TGTGCCAGCAGCTTGGAAGGACAGGTGAACACTGAAGCTTTCTTT. It encodes CASSLEGQVNTEAFF.

The chain combines TRBV19 with TRBJ2-2; 9 positions agree with TRBD1. CDR1 LNHDA and CDR2 SQIVND come from the germline V gene (reference sequence). There are 15 residues in the CDR3. With V trimmed by 6 bases and J by 5 bases, 7 bases remained unmatched. The CDR3 reads CASSLPGQGTGELFF. For the CDR3, the DNA is TGTGCCAGTAGCCTACCGGGACAGGGTACCGGGGAGCTGTTTTTT.

The rearrangement links TRBV15 to TRBJ2-2; no definite D call. The CDR3 consists of 14 residues. With 1 base removed from V and 1 base from J, the gap between germline ends came to 4 bases. From germline, CDR1 is LNHNV and CDR2 YYDKDF (reference sequence). CDR3 residues: CATSRAQNTGELFF. DNA for the CDR3: TGTGCCACCAGCAGAGCCCAGAACACCGGGGAGCTGTTTTTT.

This rearrangement joins TRBV5-5 to TRBJ1-1, with D perhaps TRBD1 (5 bases). The length of the CDR3 is 14 residues. Germline V gene lookup returns CDR1 SGHKS and CDR2 YYEKEE (reference sequence). V gave up 4 bases and J gave up 1 base, with 11 bases separating them. The CDR3, as DNA: TGTGCCAGCAGCCGGGGGGGTGGGAACACTGAAGCTTTCTTT. Translated, it gives CASSRGGGNTEAFF.

The chain couples TRBV6-5 to TRBJ1-6; TRBD1 might be the D (6 bases). The CDR3 loop spans 14 amino acids. CDR1 and CDR2 from the germline V gene are MNHEY and SVGAGI. V was cut by 6 bases and J by 9 bases, with 15 bases left in between. As DNA, the CDR3 is TGTGCCAGCAGCGGGGGGACATTCCCTTCACCCCTCCACTTT. Its protein product is CASSGGTFPSPLHF.

Regarding this clone: Other DNA sequences within the sample encode an identical CDR3. This chain uses TRBV20-1 with TRBJ2-3, with D perhaps TRBD1 (5 bases). With 6 bases removed from V and 4 bases from J, the gap between germline ends came to 5 bases. Looked up from germline, CDR1 is DFQATT and CDR2 is SNEGSKA (reference sequence). The CDR3 is made up of 10 amino acids. As DNA, the CDR3 is TGCAGTGCCAGGGCAGATACGCAGTATTTT. It specifies CSARADTQYF.

In this sample, this clone turned up once. The chain employs TRBV5-4 and TRBJ1-1; tentative D call: TRBD1 (5 bases). The CDR3 length is 13 residues. The V and J ends lost 2 bases and 3 bases respectively, with 8 bases between them. Germline CDR1 and CDR2: SGHNT and YYREEE (reference sequence). The CDR3 coding sequence is TGTGCCAGCAGCTTTGGGGGGGACACTGAAGCTTTCTTT. Translation gives CASSFGGDTEAFF.

This rearrangement joins TRBV10-1 to TRBJ2-3, with 9 bases that match TRBD2. The CDR3 extends over 15 amino acids. V lost 2 bases, J lost 4 bases, and 4 bases stayed unmatched. Germline V gene data show CDR1 as WNHNN and CDR2 as SYGVQD (reference sequence). The chain's CDR3 is CASSEGGGAADTQYF. The CDR3 DNA is TGCGCCAGCAGTGAGGGCGGGGGGGCTGCAGATACGCAGTATTTT.

The CDR3 nucleotides read TGTGCCAGCAGCTTGGGGGGGGGCCTGACAGATACGCAGTATTTT. This gives the protein CASSLGGGLTDTQYF. The chain combines TRBV5-4 with TRBJ2-3, with D perhaps TRBD2 (7 bases). Germline V gene lookup returns CDR1 SGHNT and CDR2 YYREEE (reference sequence). This CDR3 spans 15 amino acids. Trimming left V 0 bases short and J 3 bases short, with 11 bases between.

The chain joins TRBV5-1 to TRBJ1-2; D may be TRBD1 (5 bases). Trimming removed 0 bases from V and 0 bases from J, with 12 bases in between. This CDR3 is 16 amino acids long. Germline CDR1 is SGHRS and CDR2 is YFSETQ. Here the CDR3 reads CASSLEVTATNYGYTF. In DNA form, the CDR3 reads TGCGCCAGCAGCTTGGAGGTGACAGCCACTAACTATGGCTACACCTTC.

This sequence joins TRBV5-1 and TRBJ2-7; D is ambiguous. Per germline, CDR1 SGHRS and CDR2 YFSETQ. V was shortened by 8 bases and J by 4 bases, with 10 bases between the two germline ends. This CDR3 is 11 amino acids long. The CDR3 DNA sequence: TGCGCCAGTACAAATACGTACGAGCAGTACTTC. Translating gives CASTNTYEQYF. Complete variable domain (other parts from reference TRBV5-1 and TRBJ2-7): KAGVTQTPRYLIKTRGQQVTLSCSPISGHRSVSWYQQTPGQGLQFLFEYFSETQRNKGNFPGRFSGRQFSNSRSEMNVSTLELGDSALYLCASTNTYEQYFGPGTRLTVT.

The rearrangement uses TRBV6-1 and TRBJ2-7; 7 bases fit TRBD1. Looked up from germline, CDR1 is MNHNS and CDR2 is SASEGT. The CDR3 is made up of 12 amino acids. The junction had 0 bases not matched to a gene; V was cut back by 6 bases and J by 1 base. CDR3 coding DNA: TGTGCCAGCAGGGGACAGTCCTACGAGCAGTACTTC. Translated: CASRGQSYEQYF.

This chain joins TRBV30 and TRBJ2-2; TRBD2 matches 7 bases. Germline assignment: CDR1 GTSNPN and CDR2 SVGIG (reference sequence). The CDR3 covers 18 residues. Trimming took 0 bases from V and 4 from J; bases not matched to a gene: 14. CDR3 in DNA: TGTGCCTGGAGTGTTATCCCCCTTTTTCGCGGGGGCACCGGGGAGCTGTTTTTT. Protein product: CAWSVIPLFRGGTGELFF.

The chain uses TRBV6-6 and TRBJ2-7, with TRBD1 as a possible D gene (6 bases). This CDR3 has 15 amino acids. Germline V lookup: CDR1 MNHNY, CDR2 SVGAGI (reference sequence). Trimming cost V 2 bases and J 3 bases, with 14 bases left between them. The CDR3 coding sequence is TGTGCCAGCAGTTACGATAGGCCAGGGGACTACGAGCAGTACTTC. The encoded protein is CASSYDRPGDYEQYF.

The chain has TRBV9 and TRBJ2-1; 7 nucleotides match TRBD2. J gave up 7 bases and V 1 base, and 17 bases lay outside the gene matches. Germline-derived CDR1 and CDR2 are SGDLS and YYNGEE. The CDR3 length is 18 residues. CDR3 sequence: CASSVFRSGLTGGNEQFF. CDR3 sequence (DNA): TGTGCCAGCAGCGTATTTCGGTCAGGCCTGACGGGGGGAAATGAGCAGTTCTTC. The variable domain in full, with the rest retrieved from reference TRBV9 and TRBJ2-1, is DSGVTQTPKHLITATGQRVTLRCSPRSGDLSVYWYQQSLDQGLQFLIQYYNGEERAKGNILERFSAQQFPDLHSELNLSSLELGDSALYFCASSVFRSGLTGGNEQFFGPGTRLTVL.

The rearrangement uses TRBV30 and TRBJ1-5; TRBD1 is a possible D gene (5 bases). V gave up 0 bases and J gave up 1 base, with 13 bases separating them. The CDR3 is made up of 16 amino acids. CDR1 is GTSNPN, CDR2 SVGIG, per germline (reference sequence). The chain's CDR3 is CAWSVIGGVSNQPQHF. As DNA, the CDR3 is TGTGCCTGGAGTGTGATTGGAGGGGTCAGCAATCAGCCCCAGCATTTT. Full variable domain (remainder filled in from reference TRBV30 and TRBJ1-5): SQTIHQWPATLVQPVGSPLSLECTVEGTSNPNLYWYRQAAGRGLQLLFYSVGIGQISSEVPQNLSASRPQDRQFILSSKKLLLSDSGFYLCAWSVIGGVSNQPQHFGDGTRLSIL.

The chain combines TRBV19 with TRBJ1-2; 9 nucleotides match TRBD1. The germline V gene encodes CDR1 LNHDA and CDR2 SQIVND (reference sequence). V gave up 7 bases and J gave up 10 bases; unmatched junction bases: 7. This CDR3 comprises 12 residues. The CDR3: CASTAGQGLYTF. CDR3 bases: TGTGCCAGTACTGCGGGACAGGGACTCTACACCTTC.

The chain combines TRBV9 with TRBJ2-2; TRBD1 agrees at 9 bases. V shed 3 bases and J 6 bases; nucleotides not matched to a gene: 12. This CDR3 comprises 17 residues. Per the germline V gene, CDR1 is SGDLS and CDR2 is YYNGEE. DNA for the CDR3: TGTGCCAGCAGCGCTCCTATCGGGACAGGGTTTTCCGGGGAGCTGTTTTTT. It specifies CASSAPIGTGFSGELFF.

J is TRBJ1-5 and V is TRBV12-5; possible D gene TRBD1, 6 bases. Trimming stripped 9 bases from V and 7 bases from J, with 19 bases between. This CDR3 is 14 amino acids long. In germline, CDR1 is LGHNT, CDR2 FRNRAP. The CDR3 DNA reads as TGTGCTAGCGGGGCGGGGGCGCCCCTGCAGCCCCAGCATTTT. Translating it yields CASGAGAPLQPQHF.

This chain connects TRBV27 to TRBJ1-2; TRBD1 might be the D (6 bases). From germline, CDR1 is MNHEY and CDR2 SMNVEV (reference sequence). The V and J ends lost 3 bases and 3 bases respectively, with 11 bases between them. The CDR3 runs 14 residues. CDR3 region: CASSFGGADYGYTF. As DNA, the CDR3 is TGTGCCAGCAGTTTTGGGGGGGCGGACTATGGCTACACCTTC.